The sequence of this T cell receptor beta chain was determined in a study of PD-1 blockade in classical Hodgkin lymphoma. Study-wide results and limits: Newly diagnosed patients reportedly trailed healthy donors in baseline TCR diversity.

This CDR3 has 13 residues. V dropped 5 bases and J dropped 7 bases, with 12 bases sitting between them. Germline V gene lookup returns CDR1 SGHTA and CDR2 FQGNSA. This table comes from immunoSEQ multiplex PCR, and its TCRdb copy is limited to in-frame clones, with some not included. The table shows more than 140,000 clones, with about four fifths occurring only once. Each and every patient relapsed after autologous stem cell transplantation, and patients got differing brentuximab vedotin exposure. With respect to this clone: Its target is not known.

This TCR was recovered from a human donor with classical Hodgkin lymphoma. The chain employs TRBV7-2 and TRBJ1-5; the D is unclear. The sequenced sample was peripheral blood mononuclear cells (PBMCs), obtained before the second cycle of nivolumab. CDR3 DNA: TGTGCCAGCAGCCGAGACCTAGCACAGCCCCAGCATTTT. Amino acid sequence: CASSRDLAQPQHF.